Listed below are T cell receptor beta chains from one sample, sequenced in a study of tumor-infiltrating lymphocytes in primary liver carcinoma. Via MiXCR, TCRdb re-called the multiplex PCR reads, giving one row per CDR3 protein. The sample carries 45,000 or so distinct CDR3 sequences, roughly 73% recorded once. The sequenced sample consisted of tumor-adjacent normal liver tissue. The source of these receptors is a woman aged 30 to 39 with primary liver carcinoma and hepatitis B virus infection. The CDR3 runs from the conserved cysteine through the conserved F or W. A D gene is named only where the DNA matches it firmly. Size values are once, few and many counts, or a class for expanded clones, and some rows have none.

size	V	D	J	CDR3	DNA
many	TRBV6-6	NA	TRBJ2-1	CASTSYNEQFF	TGTGCCAGCACCTCCTACAATGAGCAGTTCTTC
NA	TRBV4-3	NA	TRBJ2-7	CASSQVPAGGSYEQYF	TGCGCCAGCAGCCAAGTCCCGGCTGGAGGCTCCTACGAGCAGTACTTC
NA	TRBV5-5	TRBD1	TRBJ2-3	CANSPGTGGIDTQYF	TGTGCCAACAGCCCCGGGACAGGGGGCATAGATACGCAGTATTTT
NA	TRBV4-3	NA	TRBJ2-3	CGGSQSVWLGDPDGTQYF	TGCGGCGGCAGCCAGTCGGTCTGGCTGGGTGATCCCGATGGTACGCAGTATTTT
NA	TRBV20-1	NA	TRBJ1-5	CSALRAGQPQHF	TGCAGTGCTCTTCGCGCCGGGCAGCCCCAGCATTTT
NA	TRBV4-2	NA	TRBJ2-7	CASTTGESAGDVYEQYF	TGTGCCAGCACCACTGGGGAGTCAGCAGGAGATGTTTACGAGCAGTACTTC
NA	TRBV4-1	TRBD2	TRBJ2-5	CASSHPGLDYETQYF	TGCGCCAGCAGCCACCCGGGACTAGATTACGAGACCCAGTACTTT
NA	TRBV9	NA	TRBJ2-1	CASSPRLVNEQFF	TGTGCCAGCAGCCCCCGTCTTGTGAATGAGCAGTTCTTC
NA	TRBV6-2/TRBV6-3	TRBD2	TRBJ2-1	CASGSGGYGMSEFF	TGTGCCAGCGGTAGCGGGGGCTATGGAATGAGTGAGTTCTTC
once	TRBV29-1	NA	TRBJ1-2	CSVRGQWSSGYMF	TGCAGCGTGCGAGGACAGTGGTCGAGTGGCTACATGTTC
once	TRBV11-3	TRBD2	TRBJ2-3	CASGLCFGAGAGDTDTQYF	TGTGCCAGCGGCTTATGTTTTGGAGCGGGAGCAGGAGACACAGATACGCAGTATTTT
few	TRBV12-3/TRBV12-4	NA	TRBJ2-1	CVSSFYDDEQFF	TGTGTCAGCAGTTTCTATGATGATGAGCAGTTCTTC
many	TRBV20-1	NA	TRBJ1-2	CSASGHLYGYTF	TGCAGTGCTAGTGGGCACCTCTATGGCTACACCTTC
few	TRBV5-1	NA	TRBJ2-2	CAGSLNSANTGELFF	TGCGCCGGCAGCTTGAATAGCGCCAACACCGGGGAGCTGTTTTTT
NA	TRBV6-1	TRBD2	TRBJ2-7	CVSSDGPGLADSYEQYF	TGTGTCAGCAGTGATGGACCGGGACTAGCGGACTCCTACGAGCAGTATTTC
NA	TRBV12-3/TRBV12-4	NA	TRBJ2-1	CASPGPFYNEQFF	TGTGCCAGCCCCGGGCCCTTCTACAATGAGCAGTTCTTC
NA	TRBV6-5	NA	TRBJ1-2	CASKARAGYCYTF	TGTGCTAGCAAAGCAAGGGCTGGCTACTGCTACACCTTC
NA	TRBV5-5	NA	TRBJ2-1	CAGSQDIYNEQFF	TGCGCCGGCAGCCAGGACATATACAATGAGCAGTTCTTC
NA	TRBV6-1	NA	TRBJ1-5	CASSALTGWQPQHF	TGCGCCAGCAGTGCTCTTACAGGGTGGCAGCCCCAGCATTTT
NA	TRBV25-1	NA	TRBJ2-4	CACRYCDSQYF	TGTGCCTGCAGGTACTGCGACAGCCAGTACTTC
NA	TRBV11-2	NA	TRBJ2-7	CANSPTYKQYF	TGTGCCAACAGCCCAACATACAAGCAGTACTTC
NA	TRBV12-5	TRBD2	TRBJ2-5	CASGLQRAGVEQETQYF	TGTGCTAGTGGTTTGCAGAGAGCGGGAGTCGAGCAAGAGACCCAGTACTTC
NA	TRBV20-1	NA	TRBJ2-3	CSAPSSSERTDTQYF	TGCAGTGCCCCCTCCTCTAGCGAGAGGACGGATACGCAGTATTTT
NA	TRBV12-3/TRBV12-4	TRBD1	TRBJ1-2	CASSPPRTGLGYTF	TGTGCCAGCAGTCCTCCCCGGACAGGACTCGGCTACACCTTC
NA	TRBV4-1	NA	TRBJ1-4	CASMGGRGKLFF	TGCGCCAGCATGGGAGGCCGGGGAAAACTGTTTTTT
NA	TRBV7-8	NA	TRBJ2-7	CASSTLLLYPERYF	TGTGCCAGCAGCACCCTCCTGTTGTACCCCGAGCGGTACTTC
NA	TRBV6-5	NA	TRBJ2-7	CASSHKDSSPYEQYF	TGTGCCAGTAGTCACAAGGACAGCAGCCCCTACGAGCAGTACTTC
NA	TRBV7-8	TRBD2	TRBJ2-5	CTSSLAFASTSAVKETQYF	TGTACCAGCAGCTTAGCGTTCGCCTCAACTAGCGCGGTTAAAGAGACCCAGTACTTC
NA	TRBV11-2	TRBD2	TRBJ2-7	CASNPIAGTKEQYF	TGTGCCAGCAACCCTATAGCGGGAACGAAAGAGCAGTACTTC
many	TRBV6-4	NA	TRBJ2-1	CASSDSAQNEQFF	TGTGCCAGCAGTGACTCGGCCCAGAATGAGCAGTTCTTC
NA	TRBV6-2/TRBV6-3	TRBD2	TRBJ2-1	CGSYTSVGSYNEQFF	TGTGGCAGTTACACTAGCGTGGGCTCGTACAATGAGCAGTTCTTC
many	TRBV5-1	NA	TRBJ2-5	CASSLGGSPGAQYF	TGCGCCAGCAGCTTGGGGGGGTCTCCGGGAGCCCAGTACTTC
NA	TRBV20-1	NA	TRBJ2-7	CSANQGCDSYEQYF	TGCAGTGCTAATCAGGGCTGTGACTCCTACGAGCAGTACTTC
NA	TRBV11-2	NA	TRBJ2-5	CASSLRDRDRETQYF	TGTGCCAGTAGCTTAAGGGACCGGGATCGAGAGACCCAGTACTTC
NA	TRBV15	NA	TRBJ2-1	CVTSRDYRSPYNERFF	TGTGTCACCAGCAGAGATTACAGGAGCCCCTACAATGAGCGGTTCTTC
NA	TRBV29-1	NA	TRBJ1-2	CSVEHRWADGYTF	TGCAGCGTTGAACATCGATGGGCTGACGGTTACACCTTC
NA	TRBV6-2/TRBV6-3	NA	TRBJ1-5	CANTHLNSNQPQHF	TGTGCCAACACCCATTTGAATAGCAATCAGCCCCAGCATTTT
NA	TRBV6-2/TRBV6-3	NA	TRBJ2-7	CASSFLARGASYEQYF	TGTGCCAGCAGCTTTCTAGCGAGAGGGGCAAGCTACGAGCAGTATTTC
many	TRBV5-1	NA	TRBJ1-2	CASSFYRAYYGYTF	TGCGCCAGCAGCTTTTACCGGGCCTATTATGGCTACACCTTC
once	TRBV4-3	NA	TRBJ1-4	CASSQGDRGDAPEKLFF	TGCGCCAGCAGCCAAGGAGACCGGGGCGACGCCCCCGAAAAACTGTTTTTT
many	TRBV28	NA	TRBJ2-5	CASATSRKLRGIWTQYF	TGTGCCAGCGCGACTAGTCGGAAACTTAGGGGTATTTGGACCCAGTACTTC
NA	TRBV4-2	TRBD2	TRBJ2-1	CASSLGTSGRTEVNERFF	TGTGCCAGCAGCCTCGGGACTAGCGGGAGGACCGAGGTGAATGAGCGGTTCTTC
NA	TRBV12-3/TRBV12-4	TRBD2	TRBJ2-7	CANRSGTSGSYEQYF	TGTGCCAACAGATCCGGGACTAGCGGCTCCTACGAACAGTACTTC
many	TRBV28	NA	TRBJ1-1	CASSFRQTKAFF	TGTGCCAGCAGTTTCCGACAGACTAAAGCTTTCTTT